A selection of T cell receptor beta chains follows, all from one sample in a study of cytomegalovirus exposure and HLA in healthy donors. Data came from immunoSEQ multiplex PCR; TCRdb stores just in-frame clones and leaves some out. The data hold 200,000 to 300,000 clones, with over 75% observed a single time. Source material: PBMCs. The receptors here all came from a man aged 18-30 years in good health and CMV-seropositive. CDR3s include the opening cysteine and the closing phenylalanine or tryptophan. The D gene is left open where the match is weak. The size entry is marked missing in some rows and otherwise reads once, few, many or a size class.

cdr3_length j_call d_call clone_size v_call cdr3_aa cdr3_nt
14 TRBJ1-1 TRBD1 once TRBV29-1 CSVGRDREGTEAFF TGCAGCGTTGGGAGGGACAGGGAAGGCACTGAAGCTTTCTTT
16 TRBJ2-1 TRBD2 NA TRBV7-6 CASSLAGGRASNEQFF TGTGCCAGCAGCTTAGCTGGCGGGAGGGCCTCCAATGAGCAGTTCTTC
15 TRBJ2-7 NA NA TRBV6-5 CASSYSGGGSYEQYF TGTGCCAGCAGTTACTCTGGGGGAGGTTCCTACGAGCAGTACTTC
13 TRBJ2-2 NA NA TRBV29-1 CSAVEGEVGELFF TGCAGCGCCGTTGAGGGGGAGGTCGGGGAGCTGTTTTTT
18 TRBJ1-1 TRBD1 NA TRBV7-6 CASSLLPRQGQGNTEAFF TGTGCCAGCAGCCTCCTCCCTCGACAGGGGCAGGGGAACACTGAAGCTTTCTTT
13 TRBJ1-1 NA NA TRBV7-2 CASSPRANTEAFF TGTGCCAGCAGCCCCAGGGCGAACACTGAAGCTTTCTTT
15 TRBJ2-3 TRBD2 once TRBV28 CASSLGDYSTDTQYF TGTGCCAGCAGTTTAGGGGACTACAGCACAGATACGCAGTATTTT
14 TRBJ2-7 TRBD2 many TRBV30 CAWSGGTRRGEQYF TGTGCCTGGAGCGGAGGGACTAGGAGGGGGGAGCAGTACTTC
13 TRBJ2-3 NA NA TRBV5-4 CASSPRGFDTQYF TGTGCCAGCAGCCCACGGGGGTTCGATACGCAGTATTTT
14 TRBJ1-2 NA few TRBV5-1 CASSLDRANYGYTF TGCGCCAGCAGCTTGGACAGGGCCAACTATGGCTACACCTTC
14 TRBJ1-1 NA NA TRBV27 CASLGGGMNTEAFF TGTGCCAGCCTGGGTGGGGGCATGAACACTGAAGCTTTCTTT
15 TRBJ1-2 TRBD1 NA TRBV4-1 CASSHIDRDNYGYTF TGCGCCAGCAGCCATATTGACAGGGATAACTATGGCTACACCTTC
13 TRBJ1-1 NA NA TRBV6-1 CASSDDGNTEAFF TGTGCCAGCAGTGACGACGGGAACACTGAAGCTTTCTTT
16 TRBJ1-1 NA once TRBV19 CASSIDSRRVNTEAFF TGTGCCAGTAGTATAGATTCACGTAGGGTAAACACTGAAGCTTTCTTT
16 TRBJ2-7 TRBD2 NA TRBV4-1 CASSQVQTSVPYEQYF TGCGCCAGCAGCCAAGTCCAGACTAGCGTCCCCTACGAGCAGTACTTC
17 TRBJ2-6 NA NA TRBV2 CASSERSRVSGANVLTF TGTGCCAGCAGTGAAAGGAGTAGAGTTTCTGGGGCCAACGTCCTGACTTTC
14 TRBJ2-1 TRBD1 NA TRBV25-1 CASTSDRVHNEQFF TGTGCCAGCACCTCCGACAGGGTTCACAATGAGCAGTTCTTC
15 TRBJ2-7 TRBD1 NA TRBV6-5 CASSDFPGQGYEQYF TGTGCCAGCAGTGACTTCCCGGGACAGGGCTACGAGCAGTACTTC
14 TRBJ2-7 TRBD2 NA TRBV7-6 CASSLGRGDYEQYF TGTGCCAGCAGCTTGGGACGGGGGGACTACGAGCAGTACTTC
12 TRBJ2-1 NA few TRBV12-5 CASGYSVGEQFF TGTGCTAGTGGGTACTCCGTTGGAGAGCAGTTCTTC
15 TRBJ2-2 NA NA TRBV5-1 CASSLDSGNTGELFF TGCGCCAGCAGCTTGGATTCCGGGAACACCGGGGAGCTGTTTTTT
14 TRBJ1-1 TRBD1 NA TRBV25-1 CASTSTGGITEAFF TGTGCCAGCACCTCGACAGGGGGCATCACTGAAGCTTTCTTT
14 TRBJ2-7 NA NA TRBV13 CASSLGGSVGEQYF TGTGCCAGCAGCTTAGGTGGCAGTGTAGGCGAGCAGTACTTC
20 TRBJ2-6 NA once TRBV6-1 CASSGITAGLESSGANVLTF TGTGCCAGCAGTGGAATTACCGCGGGACTCGAGAGCTCTGGGGCCAACGTCCTGACTTTC
14 TRBJ1-1 NA NA TRBV11-3 CASSLEGVGTEAFF TGTGCCAGCAGCTTGGAGGGGGTAGGCACTGAAGCTTTCTTT
15 TRBJ1-5 NA NA TRBV5-5 CASSYDTSSWQPQHF TGTGCCAGCAGCTATGACACAAGCAGCTGGCAGCCCCAGCATTTT
16 TRBJ2-1 TRBD2 NA TRBV2 CASSLAGGPSYNEQFF TGTGCCAGCAGTTTAGCGGGAGGGCCTTCGTACAATGAGCAGTTCTTC
12 TRBJ1-2 TRBD1 NA TRBV28 CASSYRGYGYTF TGTGCCAGCAGCTACAGGGGATACGGCTACACCTTC
13 TRBJ2-7 TRBD1 NA TRBV15 CATSMTGGYEQYF TGTGCCACCAGCATGACAGGGGGCTACGAGCAGTACTTC
10 TRBJ2-1 NA once TRBV5-1 CASSLKVQFF TGCGCCAGCAGCTTGAAGGTGCAGTTCTTC
14 TRBJ2-2 NA NA TRBV12-2 CAPPSGRLAGELFF TGTGCGCCTCCTAGCGGGAGGTTGGCCGGGGAGCTGTTTTTT
16 TRBJ1-2 NA NA TRBV4-2 CASSQERFGGNYGYTF TGTGCCAGCAGCCAAGAGCGGTTCGGAGGGAACTATGGCTACACCTTC
14 TRBJ2-7 TRBD2 few TRBV28 CASSLRAGFHEQYF TGTGCCAGCAGTTTAAGAGCGGGATTCCACGAGCAGTACTTC
15 TRBJ2-7 TRBD1 few TRBV4-1 CASSQQRTGSHEQYF TGCGCCAGCAGCCAACAGAGGACAGGGTCCCACGAGCAGTACTTC
14 TRBJ2-6 NA NA TRBV5-1 CASSQSTGANVLTF TGCGCCAGCAGCCAGAGTACCGGGGCCAACGTCCTGACTTTC
15 TRBJ1-4 NA few TRBV18 CASSRDGTTPEKLFF TGTGCCAGCTCCCGCGACGGGACAACCCCCGAAAAACTGTTTTTT
15 TRBJ1-2 NA once TRBV28 CASSPGWRANYGYTF TGTGCCAGCAGCCCTGGATGGAGAGCTAACTATGGCTACACCTTC
16 TRBJ1-2 NA NA TRBV30 CAWSVRSVRTPNGYTF TGTGCCTGGAGTGTACGGTCTGTTCGGACACCAAATGGCTACACCTTC
15 TRBJ2-1 TRBD2 NA TRBV27 CASSLAGGPYNEQFF TGTGCCAGCAGTTTAGCGGGAGGCCCTTACAATGAGCAGTTCTTC
13 TRBJ2-1 NA NA TRBV9 CASSEILRNEQFF TGTGCCAGCAGCGAGATTCTCAGGAATGAGCAGTTCTTC
14 TRBJ1-4 NA NA TRBV25-1 CASSGAATNEKLFF TGTGCCAGCTCTGGAGCTGCAACTAATGAAAAACTGTTTTTT
15 TRBJ2-6 NA NA TRBV6-6 CASSYSHSGANVLTF TGTGCCAGCAGTTACAGTCACTCTGGGGCCAACGTCCTGACTTTC
16 TRBJ2-1 NA NA TRBV7-8 CASRDRTGSSYNEQFF TGTGCCAGCAGGGATCGAACTGGAAGCTCCTACAATGAGCAGTTCTTC
15 TRBJ2-7 TRBD1 few TRBV2 CASRGQENFAYEQYF TGTGCCAGCAGAGGACAGGAAAACTTCGCCTACGAGCAGTACTTC
16 TRBJ2-7 TRBD2 NA TRBV9 CASTPGPGLAGGEQYF TGTGCCAGCACCCCCGGTCCGGGACTAGCGGGAGGCGAGCAGTACTTC
15 TRBJ2-7 NA NA TRBV28 CASSFSSPPSYEQYF TGTGCCAGCAGTTTTTCCTCTCCACCCTCCTACGAGCAGTACTTC
13 TRBJ2-1 NA few TRBV4-2 CASSPTGRNEQFF TGTGCCAGCAGCCCGACAGGGAGGAATGAGCAGTTCTTC
15 TRBJ2-1 TRBD1 NA TRBV5-1 CASSGGQGGINEQFF TGCGCCAGCAGCGGCGGACAGGGTGGTATCAATGAGCAGTTCTTC
11 TRBJ2-3 NA NA TRBV2 CASATGNTQYF TGTGCCAGCGCCACAGGGAATACGCAGTATTTT
13 TRBJ1-5 NA few TRBV18 CASSPRAQEPQHF TGTGCCAGCTCACCACGAGCCCAGGAACCCCAGCATTTT
13 TRBJ2-1 TRBD2 NA TRBV2 CAYLAELYNEQFF TGTGCCTACCTAGCGGAGCTCTACAATGAGCAGTTCTTC
16 TRBJ2-2 TRBD1 NA TRBV9 CASSAQGTVDTGELFF TGTGCCAGCAGCGCACAGGGGACCGTAGACACCGGGGAGCTGTTTTTT
14 TRBJ1-4 NA NA TRBV29-1 CSVTPGSSYEKLFF TGCAGCGTTACTCCGGGGAGTTCCTACGAAAAACTGTTTTTT